This entry lists 3 T cell receptor beta chains sequenced from one sample in a study of control samples from healthy donors and cancer patients. The repertoire was sequenced with immunoSEQ multiplex PCR; TCRdb's copy has only in-frame clones and lacks some. The sample shows over 150,000 clones, 95% to 96% of them seen only once. Sequenced sample: blood. These receptors were obtained from a woman in her thirties in good health.

This chain connects TRBV3-1 (or the pseudogene TRBV3-2) to TRBJ2-7; 8 positions match TRBD2. Germline V gene sequence: CDR1 LGHDT, CDR2 YNNKEL (reference sequence). This CDR3 is built from 17 residues. The ends lost 1 base at V and 6 bases at J; junction bases unmatched: 14. CDR3 sequence (DNA): TGTGCCAGCAGCCAAGTCCCAGCAGGGGCGGGAGGAAGCGAGCAGTACTTC. Protein: CASSQVPAGAGGSEQYF.

The chain is built from TRBV7-9 and TRBJ2-2; 13 positions agree with TRBD2. CDR3 length equals 17 residues. V dropped 7 bases and J dropped 6; count of bases not matched to a gene: 11. Germline loops: CDR1 SEHNR, CDR2 FQNEAQ (reference sequence). The CDR3, as DNA: TGTGCCAGCATCCCAGGACTAGCGGGAGTTCGGTCCGGGGAGCTGTTTTTT. This translates into CASIPGLAGVRSGELFF. Using reference TRBV7-9 and TRBJ2-2 for the parts outside the CDR3, the full variable domain is DTGVSQNPRHKITKRGQNVTFRCDPISEHNRLYWYRQTLGQGPEFLTYFQNEAQLEKSRLLSDRFSAERPKGSFSTLEIQRTEQGDSAMYLCASIPGLAGVRSGELFFGEGSRLTVL.

The chain uses TRBV10-2 and TRBJ2-1; TRBD1 might be the D (6 bases). The V end was cut by 5 bases, the J end by 5 bases, with 19 bases between. This CDR3 has 16 residues. Germline CDR1 is WSHSY and CDR2 is SAAADI. This CDR3 reads CASSPLDRTSDNEQFF. The CDR3 coding sequence is TGCGCCAGCAGTCCCCTGGACAGAACCTCGGACAATGAGCAGTTCTTC.